One and the same sample provided the 14 T cell receptor beta chains below, sequenced in a study of T cell changes during pregnancy in multiple sclerosis. The data were produced by immunoSEQ multiplex PCR, yet TCRdb's version contains in-frame clones alone and is incomplete. The sample consists of around 80,000 clones, 92% of them appearing once. The specimen was peripheral blood, collected before pregnancy. Receptors originate from a female donor with multiple sclerosis, enrolled in a pregnancy study.

This clone was seen a few times. The chain employs TRBV5-4 and TRBJ2-2; D possibly corresponds to TRBD2 (7 bases). There are 16 residues in the CDR3. Trimming pared 1 base from V and 4 bases from J, leaving 14 bases between. The germline V gene encodes CDR1 SGHNT and CDR2 YYREEE (reference sequence). CDR3 region: CASSLWGGLGTGELFF. The CDR3 DNA reads as TGTGCCAGCAGCTTGTGGGGGGGCTTGGGCACCGGGGAGCTGTTTTTT.

V and J are TRBV5-1 and TRBJ1-2; 8 positions agree with TRBD1. V shed 0 bases, J shed 0 bases, and the junction held 19 bases outside the gene matches. The CDR3 runs to 21 residues. CDR1 is SGHRS and CDR2 is YFSETQ in the germline V gene. Here the CDR3 reads CASSLGEPAGQAPRANYGYTF. The CDR3 DNA reads TGCGCCAGCAGCTTGGGCGAACCCGCGGGACAGGCCCCCAGGGCTAACTATGGCTACACCTTC.

Sample share makes this clone medium-sized (0.01 to 0.1%). This rearrangement joins TRBV19 to TRBJ1-3, with no clear D. V was cut by 5 bases and J by 0 bases, with 14 bases left in between. The germline gives CDR1 LNHDA, CDR2 SQIVND (reference sequence). The CDR3 spans 16 residues. This CDR3 is CASSLIDISSGNTIYF. CDR3 in DNA: TGTGCCAGTAGTTTAATCGACATCAGCTCTGGAAACACCATATATTTT.

The rearrangement links TRBV7-9 to TRBJ2-5; 7 bases line up with TRBD2. Germline lookup yields CDR1 SEHNR and CDR2 FQNEAQ (reference sequence). The CDR3 is made up of 15 amino acids. The J segment lost 3 bases and the V segment lost 6 bases, leaving 10 bases of the junction unmatched. CDR3 DNA: TGTGCCAGCAGTCAACCCACGGGGGGAGAAGAGACCCAGTACTTC. Protein: CASSQPTGGEETQYF. Drawing the rest from reference TRBV7-9 and TRBJ2-5, the complete variable domain is DTGVSQNPRHKITKRGQNVTFRCDPISEHNRLYWYRQTLGQGPEFLTYFQNEAQLEKSRLLSDRFSAERPKGSFSTLEIQRTEQGDSAMYLCASSQPTGGEETQYFGPGTRLLVL.

The V gene is TRBV7-9, the J gene TRBJ1-1; perhaps TRBD1 as D (5 bases). Germline assignment: CDR1 SEHNR and CDR2 FQNEAQ (reference sequence). Deletions cut 0 bases from V and 5 bases from J, with 7 bases between. The CDR3 loop spans 13 amino acids. The CDR3 loop is CASSLAPGTEAFF. In DNA, the CDR3 is TGTGCCAGCAGCTTAGCTCCAGGGACTGAAGCTTTCTTT. The whole variable domain, remainder taken from reference TRBV7-9 and TRBJ1-1, is DTGVSQNPRHKITKRGQNVTFRCDPISEHNRLYWYRQTLGQGPEFLTYFQNEAQLEKSRLLSDRFSAERPKGSFSTLEIQRTEQGDSAMYLCASSLAPGTEAFFGQGTRLTVV.

CDR3 DNA sequence: TGTGCCAGCAGTCCCGGCCGGGTAGCGGCTCAGCCCCAGCATTTT. Its translation is CASSPGRVAAQPQHF. V usage is TRBV2 and J usage is TRBJ1-5; D is ambiguous. This CDR3 has 15 amino acids. V was pared by 5 bases and J by 6 bases, with 17 bases between. The germline CDR1 and CDR2 sequences are SNHLY and FYNNEI.

The chain combines TRBV5-5 with TRBJ2-1; 8 positions agree with TRBD1. Germline trimming cut 1 base from V and 3 bases from J; bases unmatched to any gene: 6. In germline, CDR1 is SGHKS, CDR2 YYEKEE (reference sequence). This CDR3 contains 16 residues. In DNA, the CDR3 is TGTGCCAGCAGCTTGAGTTCAGGGACAGGCTACAATGAGCAGTTCTTC. It specifies CASSLSSGTGYNEQFF.

The V and J genes are TRBV15 and TRBJ2-2; 10 positions match TRBD1. The CDR3 runs 16 residues. V was pared by 3 bases and J by 1 base, with 2 bases of the junction left unmatched. The germline V gene has CDR1 LNHNV and CDR2 YYDKDF (reference sequence). CDR3 amino acids: CATSSGQGGNTGELFF. CDR3 in DNA: TGTGCCACCAGCAGCGGACAGGGGGGGAACACCGGGGAGCTGTTTTTT.

The sample holds one count of this clone. The chain has TRBV27 and TRBJ1-6; 9 nucleotides line up with TRBD1. This CDR3 contains 16 residues. CDR1 is MNHEY, CDR2 SMNVEV, per germline (reference sequence). J lost 5 bases, V lost 2 bases, and 4 bases had no gene match. Here the CDR3 reads CASSLQGQGHNSPLHF. The CDR3, as DNA: TGTGCCAGCAGTTTACAGGGACAGGGCCATAATTCACCCCTCCACTTT.

The gene calls are TRBV5-1 and TRBJ2-6; 13 bases map to TRBD2. V shed 4 bases and J 0 bases; nucleotides not matched to a gene: 10. Germline V lookup: CDR1 SGHRS, CDR2 YFSETQ. The length of the CDR3 is 20 residues. CDR3 residues: CASSPGLAGDLFSGANVLTF. The CDR3 DNA is TGCGCCAGCAGCCCTGGACTAGCGGGGGACCTATTCTCTGGGGCCAACGTCCTGACTTTC.

The chain combines TRBV6-6 with TRBJ1-6, with a tentative D call TRBD1 (5 bases). Germline assignment: CDR1 MNHNY and CDR2 SVGAGI (reference sequence). The CDR3 consists of 13 residues. With 8 bases removed from V and 7 bases from J, the gap between germline ends came to 12 bases. For the CDR3, the DNA is TGTGCCAGCGTAGGGGCGGGGAATTCACCCCTCCACTTT. The encoded protein is CASVGAGNSPLHF.

This rearrangement joins TRBV13 to TRBJ1-2; TRBD1 agrees at 9 bases. In germline, CDR1 is PRHDT, CDR2 FYEKMQ (reference sequence). The CDR3 contains 14 residues. V shed 4 bases and J 2 bases; nucleotides not matched to a gene: 2. The CDR3 region has the DNA TGTGCCAGCAGCTACGGGACAGGGAACTATGGCTACACCTTC. This sequence encodes CASSYGTGNYGYTF.

The chain links TRBV4-2 to TRBJ2-7, with 9 bases matching TRBD2. The V gene end was trimmed by 1 base and the J gene end by 3 bases; junction bases not matched to a gene: 1. CDR3 length equals 14 residues. Germline values: CDR1 LGHNA, CDR2 YNFKEQ. CDR3 amino acids: CASSQGRGGYEQYF. The CDR3, as DNA: TGTGCCAGCAGCCAAGGGCGGGGGGGCTACGAGCAGTACTTC.

The chain uses TRBV21-1 and TRBJ1-5; TRBD1, the table's D call, lacks a check against the DNA. TRBV21-1 is annotated as a pseudogene. The length of the CDR3 is 16 residues. The CDR3 protein is CASSRARAKSNQPQHF. The CDR3 DNA reads TGTGCCAGCAGCAGAGCCAGGGCTAAATCAAATCAGCCCCAGCATTTT.